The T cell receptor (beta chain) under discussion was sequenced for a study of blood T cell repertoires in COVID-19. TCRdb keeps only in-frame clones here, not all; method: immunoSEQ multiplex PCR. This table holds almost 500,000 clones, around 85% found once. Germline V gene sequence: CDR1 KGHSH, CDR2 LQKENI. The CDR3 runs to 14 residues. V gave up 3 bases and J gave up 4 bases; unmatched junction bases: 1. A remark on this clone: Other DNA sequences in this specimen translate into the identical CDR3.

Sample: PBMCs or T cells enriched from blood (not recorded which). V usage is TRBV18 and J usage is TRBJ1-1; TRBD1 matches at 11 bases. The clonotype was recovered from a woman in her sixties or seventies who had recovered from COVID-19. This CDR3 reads CASSPGTGGTEAFF. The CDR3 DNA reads TGTGCCAGCTCACCCGGGACAGGGGGCACTGAAGCTTTCTTT.